Here is one T cell receptor beta chain with its context. These data are taken from a study of blood T cell repertoires in COVID-19. Per the original methods: The assay estimated nucleated cells by amplifying reference gene primers. Method: immunoSEQ multiplex PCR; TCRdb's copy keeps in-frame clones and lacks some. V, J and clone size reflect that table, while D and trimming were determined from the DNA. The sample holds about 250,000 clones; 80% to 85% are singletons and the top ten take 3.4%. V lost 3 bases and J lost 9; bases outside the gene matches: 10. The CDR3 length is 16 residues. Germline V gene sequence: CDR1 SGDLS, CDR2 YYNGEE. The participants were between about 18 and 90 years old and came from roughly 24 US areas. Participant-reported clinical history was the basis for cohort assignment. For recovered donors of Cohort 3, there were two negative PCRs, clearance, or symptom resolution.

Sequencing input: PBMCs or T cells enriched from blood (not recorded which). The receptor was isolated from a man in his forties or fifties who had recovered from COVID-19. The J gene is TRBJ2-4, the V gene TRBV9; 12 bases match TRBD2. CDR3: CASSGSPTSGRAIQYF. CDR3 DNA sequence: TGTGCCAGCAGCGGGTCGCCGACTAGCGGGAGAGCCATTCAGTACTTC.